This TCR beta chain was observed in a study of graft-versus-host responses after intestinal transplantation (dated by TCRdb to the early 2020s). In terms of the full investigation: Recipients received multivisceral, liver-intestinal, or isolated intestinal transplants. All recipients received anti-thymocyte globulin induction followed by maintenance tacrolimus and steroids for around 3 years. Graft-versus-host and host-versus-graft alloreactive T cell clones were tracked in the graft, circulation and bone marrow after intestinal transplantation using bulk TCR-beta CDR3 sequencing. Alloreactive clones were identified by sequencing pre-transplant mixed lymphocyte reaction products and comparing these products with unstimulated pre-transplant donor and recipient T cells. The cohort enrolled about 23 intestinal transplant recipients, one of whom was a retransplant, and a few patients without pretransplant specimens were excluded. Rather than going through the commercial service, samples from a few later patients were sequenced in-house on an Illumina MiSeq and processed with MiXCR. A peak of at least 4% donor T cells among recipient peripheral blood mononuclear cells was the definition used for donor T cell macrochimerism. General conclusions and limits of the study: GvH clones were detected in recipient bone marrow, and some of these GvH clones were observed earlier in ileal mucosa or blood, consistent with an intestinal mucosal origin. In patients with donor T cell macrochimerism, the allografts had high GvH to HvG T cell clonal ratios. Conclusions were limited by the relatively low number and heterogeneity of intestinal transplant patients. Early after transplant, peak levels of circulating GvH clones were associated with declines in HvG clones.

The germline V gene yields SGHRS for CDR1 and YFSETQ for CDR2. V is reduced by 4 bases and J by 8 bases, leaving a spacing of 16 bases between them. The cysteine opens and the phenylalanine closes a CDR3 of 14 amino acids. Only the CDR3 part of the read is kept: 42 bases, read in frame from the first base. Points on this clone: The clone's antigen remains unknown. Base qualities are missing; no much larger clone stands one base away.

The sample's time point label is to be understood as: cells obtained before transplantation from donor or recipient. CD3+CD4+ and CD3+CD8+ populations were FACS-sorted from unstimulated pre-transplant donor and recipient cells taken from spleen or lymph nodes. Receptor amplification or capture employed the immunoSEQ multiplex PCR assay. For most patients, genomic DNA was isolated using the Qiagen DNeasy Blood and Tissue Kit and was shipped frozen to Adaptive Biotechnologies for TCR sequencing. High-throughput TCR-beta CDR3 sequencing of genomic DNA from most patients was performed by Adaptive Biotechnologies. The source study handled its data this way. Adaptive's ImmunoSEQ software supplied the TCR sequencing data for more than 15 patients, while MiXCR and VDJtools were used to process a few other patients. To correct CD4 versus CD8 sorting errors, any sequence found in both subsets at a frequency ratio below 5:1 was removed. CDR3 nucleotide sequences shared by donor and recipient were removed because the origin of these sequences could not be assigned. To be classed as alloreactive, a clone needed at least 2-fold expansion over unstimulated cells and a minimum CFSE-low frequency of 0.002% (template counts) or 0.001% (read counts). Mappable clones were those detected in sequenced pre-transplant spleen, lymph node, or MLR CFSE-low populations of the donor or recipient. The cumulative frequency of alloreactive clones was calculated as a percentage of all sequences, weighted by copy number. TCRdb took this table from immuneACCESS and kept in-frame rearrangements with V and J called. Such tables lack part of the clones; where checked against another copy, unresolved V genes explain under half of the gap, and the rest is unexplained. V and J calls and clone size are those listed in that table; D and trimming were worked out from the DNA. Within this sample are fewer than 150,000 clones, with approximately 92% of them counted one time only. The leading ten clones occupy roughly 0.16% of the sample.

The origin of this receptor is a human donor who received an intestinal transplant. The chain was built from TRBV5-1 and TRBJ1-3, and the D gene may be TRBD1, 6 bases matching. This specimen was unstimulated CD4+ T cells sorted from spleen or lymph node cells, taken before intestinal transplant. For the CDR3, the sequence is CASSNRGPPDTIYF. The bases read TGCGCCAGCAGCAACCGGGGGCCTCCCGACACCATATATTTT.